A selection of T cell receptor beta chains follows, all from one sample in a study of cytomegalovirus exposure and HLA in healthy donors. Generated by immunoSEQ multiplex PCR, the TCRdb table keeps only in-frame clones and is missing some. The sample has roughly 140,000 clones, around 90% seen once. What was sequenced was PBMCs. The source of these receptors is a woman between 18 and 30 years old in good health and CMV-seropositive. CDR3s include the opening cysteine and the closing phenylalanine or tryptophan. Each record gives: CDR3 DNA, CDR3 protein, V gene, J gene, D gene, clone size. The D gene is left open where the match is weak. Only part of the rows carry a size: once, few, many, or a class if the clone is expanded.

DNA: TGTGCCTGGACCAGGGGGGACAGGGGCAATCAGCCCCAGCATTTT; CDR3: CAWTRGDRGNQPQHF; V: TRBV30; J: TRBJ1-5; D: TRBD1; size: NA
DNA: TGTGCCAGCAGCTTGATAGTGAATAGCCACGAGCAGTACTTC; CDR3: CASSLIVNSHEQYF; V: TRBV11-2; J: TRBJ2-7; D: NA; size: NA
DNA: TGTGCCAGCAGCTTATTAGGGGTATCCTACAATGAGCAGTTCTTC; CDR3: CASSLLGVSYNEQFF; V: TRBV11-2; J: TRBJ2-1; D: NA; size: once
DNA: TGTGCCAGCCGTGGACTATGGGTCTACGAGCAGTACTTC; CDR3: CASRGLWVYEQYF; V: TRBV28; J: TRBJ2-7; D: NA; size: NA
DNA: TGTGCCAGCAGCCGCGCCTCTGGGACAGCAGACTACTATGGCTACACCTTC; CDR3: CASSRASGTADYYGYTF; V: TRBV11-2; J: TRBJ1-2; D: TRBD1; size: NA
DNA: TGTGCCAGCAGTGAGATGGGACAGGGCGATGGCTACACCTTC; CDR3: CASSEMGQGDGYTF; V: TRBV6-1; J: TRBJ1-2; D: TRBD1; size: NA
DNA: TGTGCCAGCAGCCCCCGACTAGCGGGAGCCTACGAGCAGTACTTC; CDR3: CASSPRLAGAYEQYF; V: TRBV9; J: TRBJ2-7; D: TRBD2; size: NA
DNA: TGTGCCTGGAGCTCCCACCTAGCGGACTCCTACAATGAGCAGTTCTTC; CDR3: CAWSSHLADSYNEQFF; V: TRBV30; J: TRBJ2-1; D: TRBD2; size: NA
DNA: TGTGCCAGCAGTTACTCGATACTAGCTGGGGAGACCCAGTACTTC; CDR3: CASSYSILAGETQYF; V: TRBV6-5; J: TRBJ2-5; D: NA; size: NA
DNA: TGTGCCAGCAGCTTATCAGGTATCCAAGAGACCCAGTACTTC; CDR3: CASSLSGIQETQYF; V: TRBV7-7; J: TRBJ2-5; D: NA; size: NA
DNA: TGTGCCAGCAGCGCCCCCGGCGGCACTGAAGCTTTCTTT; CDR3: CASSAPGGTEAFF; V: TRBV7-9; J: TRBJ1-1; D: NA; size: NA
DNA: TGTGCCAGTAGTCCCCGACAGGGCAACACCGGGGAGCTGTTTTTT; CDR3: CASSPRQGNTGELFF; V: TRBV19; J: TRBJ2-2; D: TRBD1; size: NA
DNA: TGCGCCAGCAGCCCCGGGACTAGCGGCACAGATACGCAGTATTTT; CDR3: CASSPGTSGTDTQYF; V: TRBV4-3; J: TRBJ2-3; D: TRBD2; size: NA
DNA: TGTGCCATCAGCTGGACTAGCGGGAGTAAAAATGAGCAGTTCTTC; CDR3: CAISWTSGSKNEQFF; V: TRBV10-3; J: TRBJ2-1; D: TRBD2; size: NA
DNA: TGTGCCTGGAGTATGACGGACAACAATGAGCAGTTCTTC; CDR3: CAWSMTDNNEQFF; V: TRBV30; J: TRBJ2-1; D: NA; size: NA
DNA: TGTGCCAGCAGAATAGACAGGGGGCTCGTAGGCTACACCTTC; CDR3: CASRIDRGLVGYTF; V: TRBV2; J: TRBJ1-2; D: TRBD1; size: NA
DNA: TGTGCCTGGAGTAGGGGACTCACTGAAGCTTTCTTT; CDR3: CAWSRGLTEAFF; V: TRBV30; J: TRBJ1-1; D: NA; size: NA
DNA: TGTGCCAGCAGCCGGGGACATGCGGGAGTAGGCACCGGGGAGCTGTTTTTT; CDR3: CASSRGHAGVGTGELFF; V: TRBV7-2; J: TRBJ2-2; D: NA; size: NA
DNA: TGTGCCAGCAGCGACCAGGGGAGCTCCTACAATGAGCAGTTCTTC; CDR3: CASSDQGSSYNEQFF; V: TRBV2; J: TRBJ2-1; D: NA; size: NA
DNA: TGTGCCTGGAGTGTAGCTTCGGGGAACGAGCAGTACTTC; CDR3: CAWSVASGNEQYF; V: TRBV30; J: TRBJ2-7; D: NA; size: NA
DNA: TGCGCCAGCAGCTTGGGCAGGGGGGACACTGAAGCTTTCTTT; CDR3: CASSLGRGDTEAFF; V: TRBV5-1; J: TRBJ1-1; D: TRBD1; size: NA
DNA: TGTGCCAGCAAGCGCGCGGGAGGGCTCCGACTGGAGCAGTACTTC; CDR3: CASKRAGGLRLEQYF; V: TRBV2; J: TRBJ2-7; D: TRBD2; size: NA
DNA: TGTGCCAGCAGGGACAGTTCTTTTAATGAAAAACTGTTTTTT; CDR3: CASRDSSFNEKLFF; V: TRBV27; J: TRBJ1-4; D: NA; size: NA
DNA: TGTGCCAGCAGCCTTGACAGGGAACTGTCTGGTTATGGCTACACCTTC; CDR3: CASSLDRELSGYGYTF; V: TRBV7-2; J: TRBJ1-2; D: TRBD1; size: NA
DNA: TGTGCCAGCAGTTCTGGACTAGCGCTTTACAATGAGCAGTTCTTC; CDR3: CASSSGLALYNEQFF; V: TRBV5-6; J: TRBJ2-1; D: TRBD2; size: once
DNA: TGTGCCAGCAGGCGGGAGTTCGTAGATACGCAGTATTTT; CDR3: CASRREFVDTQYF; V: TRBV6-5; J: TRBJ2-3; D: TRBD2; size: NA
DNA: TGTGCCAGCAGCTTAGAACCAGCGGCCAGCTCCTACAATGAGCAGTTCTTC; CDR3: CASSLEPAASSYNEQFF; V: TRBV11-1; J: TRBJ2-1; D: NA; size: NA
DNA: TGCAGTGCTTACAACAGGGTGCAGCAGTTCTTC; CDR3: CSAYNRVQQFF; V: TRBV20-1; J: TRBJ2-1; D: NA; size: NA
DNA: TGTGCCAGCAGCCCCGCGTCGGCGGGAGTTGGCACAGATACGCAGTATTTT; CDR3: CASSPASAGVGTDTQYF; V: TRBV7-7; J: TRBJ2-3; D: TRBD2; size: NA
DNA: TGTGCCAGCAGCCGAGAGACTAGCGGGATACGGTACACCGGGGAGCTGTTTTTT; CDR3: CASSRETSGIRYTGELFF; V: TRBV14; J: TRBJ2-2; D: TRBD2; size: NA
DNA: TGTGCCAGCGGACACCAAAAACTAGCGGGAGGACAAGAGACCCAGTACTTC; CDR3: CASGHQKLAGGQETQYF; V: TRBV7-2; J: TRBJ2-5; D: TRBD2; size: NA
DNA: TGTGCCAGCAGCAGGGACAGTCAAGAGACCCAGTACTTC; CDR3: CASSRDSQETQYF; V: TRBV7-7; J: TRBJ2-5; D: TRBD1; size: NA
DNA: TGTGCCAGCAGTTCCTCAGGGGCACCTAACTATGGCTACACCTTC; CDR3: CASSSSGAPNYGYTF; V: TRBV6-5; J: TRBJ1-2; D: NA; size: once
DNA: TGCAGCATGAGACTGCTGTTTAGGAATGAGCAGTTCTTC; CDR3: CSMRLLFRNEQFF; V: TRBV29-1; J: TRBJ2-1; D: NA; size: NA
DNA: TGTGCCACCAGCACCGACAGACAAGGGACTTACATCTCTACCAAAAACATTCAGTACTTC; CDR3: CATSTDRQGTYISTKNIQYF; V: TRBV15; J: TRBJ2-4; D: NA; size: once
DNA: TGCGCCAGCACCCCTCCTAGATTGGGTTCAGGCGGGAGGTCTGATACGCAGTATTTT; CDR3: CASTPPRLGSGGRSDTQYF; V: TRBV23-1; J: TRBJ2-3; D: TRBD2; size: few
DNA: TGTGCCAGCAGCCGTGACACGCCAACCTATGGCTACACCTTC; CDR3: CASSRDTPTYGYTF; V: TRBV5-4; J: TRBJ1-2; D: NA; size: NA
DNA: TGTGCCAGCAGCTTGGTCGGTCATCAGCCCCAGCATTTT; CDR3: CASSLVGHQPQHF; V: TRBV5-5; J: TRBJ1-5; D: NA; size: NA
DNA: TGTGCCAGCAGCTTGATGGACAGGGGGAATCAGCCCCAGCATTTT; CDR3: CASSLMDRGNQPQHF; V: TRBV5-6; J: TRBJ1-5; D: TRBD1; size: NA
DNA: TGTGCCTGGAGTAACAGGGCGGCCAATGAGCAGTTCTTC; CDR3: CAWSNRAANEQFF; V: TRBV30; J: TRBJ2-1; D: NA; size: once
DNA: TGTGCCAGCAGCAAAAGGCCTTCTTTACAGGGAGTGTGGGAGCAGTACTTC; CDR3: CASSKRPSLQGVWEQYF; V: TRBV21-1; J: TRBJ2-7; D: NA; size: NA
DNA: TGTGCCAGCAGCAGAGAAAGAGACAATGAGCAGTTCTTC; CDR3: CASSRERDNEQFF; V: TRBV4-2; J: TRBJ2-1; D: NA; size: NA
DNA: TGTGCCAGCAGCCTCGGACAGGTAGATGAAGCTTTCTTT; CDR3: CASSLGQVDEAFF; V: TRBV5-4; J: TRBJ1-1; D: TRBD1; size: NA
DNA: TGCGGTTATTCGCAGGGCGCCCACACTGAAGCTTTCTTT; CDR3: CGYSQGAHTEAFF; V: TRBV12-5; J: TRBJ1-1; D: NA; size: NA
DNA: TGTGCCAGCGCGGCAGGGCGAGATGAGCAGTACTTC; CDR3: CASAAGRDEQYF; V: TRBV6-5; J: TRBJ2-7; D: NA; size: NA
DNA: TGTGCCAGCGTGGGACAGGGGGATACCGGGGAGCTGTTTTTT; CDR3: CASVGQGDTGELFF; V: TRBV27; J: TRBJ2-2; D: TRBD1; size: NA
DNA: TGCAGCGTTGGAGAGAGGCCGAACACTGAAGCTTTCTTT; CDR3: CSVGERPNTEAFF; V: TRBV29-1; J: TRBJ1-1; D: NA; size: NA
DNA: TGTGCCAGCAGTGACCTAGCGGGACGGAGGGAGACCCAGTACTTC; CDR3: CASSDLAGRRETQYF; V: TRBV6-1; J: TRBJ2-5; D: TRBD2; size: NA
DNA: TGTGCCAGCAGTACACTAGCGGGAGAGACCCAGTACTTC; CDR3: CASSTLAGETQYF; V: TRBV6-6; J: TRBJ2-5; D: TRBD2; size: NA
DNA: TGTGCCAGCAGAGCCGGACAGTTTCAAAACATTCAGTACTTC; CDR3: CASRAGQFQNIQYF; V: TRBV28; J: TRBJ2-4; D: NA; size: NA
DNA: TGTGCCAGCAGCTATTTGGGCCTTTACGAGCAGTACTTC; CDR3: CASSYLGLYEQYF; V: TRBV11-2; J: TRBJ2-7; D: NA; size: NA
DNA: TGCGCCAGCAGTCAATCGGGACAGGGGGAGACCCAGTACTTC; CDR3: CASSQSGQGETQYF; V: TRBV23-1; J: TRBJ2-5; D: TRBD1; size: many
DNA: TGTGCCAGCAGTGTCGCGGGAGGCAATGAGCAGTTCTTC; CDR3: CASSVAGGNEQFF; V: TRBV6-1; J: TRBJ2-1; D: TRBD2; size: NA
DNA: TGTGCCAGCAGCTTAGATGGCGGGATCAGCTACAATGAGCAGTTCTTC; CDR3: CASSLDGGISYNEQFF; V: TRBV7-8; J: TRBJ2-1; D: NA; size: NA
DNA: TGCAGCGTTGGTGGGACTAGCGGGAGGGAGAGGGATACGCAGTATTTT; CDR3: CSVGGTSGRERDTQYF; V: TRBV29-1; J: TRBJ2-3; D: TRBD2; size: NA
DNA: TGCGCCAGCAGCTTGGGGCTAGCGGAGTACGAGCAGTACTTC; CDR3: CASSLGLAEYEQYF; V: TRBV5-1; J: TRBJ2-7; D: TRBD2; size: NA
DNA: TGCGCCAGCAGCCAAGAGGCTTCGAATTACTATGGCTACACCTTC; CDR3: CASSQEASNYYGYTF; V: TRBV4-1; J: TRBJ1-2; D: NA; size: NA
DNA: TGTGCCAGTAGTCCTCAGGGGTACGAGCAGTACTTC; CDR3: CASSPQGYEQYF; V: TRBV19; J: TRBJ2-7; D: NA; size: NA
DNA: TGTGCCTGGAACCCGGGACAGGGGTTCTCCTACGAGCAGTACTTC; CDR3: CAWNPGQGFSYEQYF; V: TRBV30; J: TRBJ2-7; D: TRBD1; size: NA